This T cell receptor (beta chain) appears in the sequencing data of a study of blood T cell repertoires in COVID-19 (dated by TCRdb to the early 2020s). For context, the study as a whole: The collaborator samples originated in the United States, Italy and Spain and spanned the acute and convalescent phases of COVID-19. The prospective study material was composed of cDNA or gDNA derived from T cells, B-cell-depleted T cells, or PBMCs. The samples were drawn from the first 160 participants of the ongoing ImmuneRACE study and from over a thousand subjects provided by 6 global collaborators. Nearly every sample came with metadata listing a de-identified subject ID, COVID-19 status, age in years and sex. Where available, HLA class I and class II types were taken from metadata supplied by the sample provider and were not determined by assay-based typing. The repertoires were released in a freely available public database meant as a resource for research on the immune response to SARS-CoV-2. The dataset comprised deeply sampled blood TCRbeta repertoires from subjects exposed to, actively infected with, or recovered from COVID-19. Results the study describes overall, beyond this receptor: The quantity of clinical and demographic metadata differed by source and by participant and was supplied without curation.

The immunoSEQ Assay, a bias-controlled multiplex PCR, was used to amplify TCRbeta CDR3 regions from genomic DNA. As for the original processing: Nucleated cell counts per sample were estimated from amplification of reference gene primers within the assay. To quantify the absolute abundance of each unique TCRbeta CDR3 rearrangement, sequence reads were collapsed and filtered. For each sample, productive Simpson clonality was calculated as the square root of Simpson's diversity index across productive rearrangements. TCRdb took over this immuneACCESS table, retaining in-frame rearrangements with V and J assigned. Such tables are incomplete; in checked studies, under half of the missing clones stem from an unresolved V gene, and the remainder is unexplained. That table gives V, J and clone size, and the DNA gave D and trimming. The sample contains fewer than 400,000 clones, around 82% of them found a single time. Of the sample, 3% is held by the ten largest clones.

The CDR3, cysteine through phenylalanine, is 15 amino acids long. Just CDR3 DNA is preserved here, 45 bases in frame from base 1. V is pared back by 1 base and J by 6 bases, with 14 bases lying between the germline termini. CDR1 and CDR2 were assigned from the germline V gene (reference sequence) as LGHDT and YNNKEL. Whole blood was collected in K2EDTA tubes by collaborating institutions according to the institutions' own protocols. Collaborator samples were shipped for TCRbeta analysis as frozen whole blood, isolated PBMCs, or DNA extracted from either sample type. As concerns this clone: The antigen it recognizes is unknown. Base qualities are not recorded, but no much larger clone differs from it by a single base.

The rearranged segments are TRBV3-1 (or the pseudogene TRBV3-2) and TRBJ2-3; perhaps TRBD2 is the D gene, with 5 bases matching. The TCR originated in a man aged 25 to 40 with active or convalescent COVID-19. The sequenced material came from peripheral blood. The nucleotide sequence is TGTGCCAGCAGCCAAGCGGGGTGTACCGCGGATACGCAGTATTTT. It translates as CASSQAGCTADTQYF.